These 5 T cell receptor beta chains originate from one sample sequenced in a study of shared clonotypes between healthy human individuals. TCRdb's copy holds only in-frame clones and misses some; the assay was immunoSEQ multiplex PCR. The data show over 1.5 million clones, 95% to 99% seen once. The sequenced sample was naive CD4+ T cells sorted from blood. Subset denoted: CD45RA+ positively selected. The source of these receptors is a man in his thirties or forties in good health.

The chain combines TRBV11-2 with TRBJ1-4; 7 bases fit TRBD1. CDR1 is SGHAT and CDR2 is FQNNGV in the germline V gene. CDR3 length: 13 amino acids. J gave up 17 bases and V 3 bases, and 12 bases lay outside the gene matches. In nucleotides, the CDR3 is TGTGCCAGCAGCTTGGGAGGGGGGACAGTTCCTTTTTTT. Translation: CASSLGGGTVPFF.

This chain links TRBV7-2 with TRBJ2-3; D is possibly TRBD1 (5 bases). This CDR3 spans 11 amino acids. CDR1 SGHTA and CDR2 FQGNSA come from the germline V gene. V lost 7 bases to trimming and J lost 5 bases, with 7 bases between them. In DNA form, the CDR3 reads TGTGCCAGCAACCAGGGAGATACGCAGTATTTT. Encoded protein: CASNQGDTQYF.

This chain joins TRBV30 and TRBJ2-1; D might be TRBD1 or TRBD2, each matching 5 bases. The length of the CDR3 is 15 residues. Trimming cost V 1 base and J 0 bases, with 10 bases left between them. Germline-derived CDR1 and CDR2 are GTSNPN and SVGIG (reference sequence). CDR3 in DNA: TGTGCCTGGAGTGGGGACCGAAACTCCTACAATGAGCAGTTCTTC. This gives the protein CAWSGDRNSYNEQFF.

The V and J genes are TRBV27 and TRBJ2-7; 8 bases fit TRBD2. CDR3 size: 18 residues. In germline, CDR1 is MNHEY, CDR2 SMNVEV (reference sequence). J was trimmed by 2 bases and V by 1 base; bases with no gene match: 13. The DNA for the CDR3 is TGTGCCAGCAGTTTATGGCCCCTGCCTAGCGGGCCACCCTACGAGCAGTACTTC. Its protein product is CASSLWPLPSGPPYEQYF.

In regard to this clone: Additional DNA sequences in this sample encode the identical CDR3. The genes are TRBV2 and TRBJ2-7; 8 bases are shared with TRBD2. The CDR3 has 14 amino acids. Unmatched junction bases numbered 5, after V lost 4 bases and J lost 3 bases. Germline V gene data show CDR1 as SNHLY and CDR2 as FYNNEI. The CDR3 region is CASSGGLGGYEQYF. The CDR3 nucleotides are TGTGCCAGCAGTGGGGGACTAGGTGGCTACGAGCAGTACTTC.